These 27 T cell receptor beta chains were all obtained from the same sample, sequenced in a study of blood T cell repertoires in COVID-19. Measured with immunoSEQ multiplex PCR; TCRdb has only the in-frame clones, and not every one. The table includes 200,000 to 250,000 clones, 86% detected once. The sample taken for sequencing was peripheral blood. These receptors all come from a woman of 80 years or more with COVID-19, enrolled during active disease.

The J gene is TRBJ2-1, the V gene TRBV6-5, with 10 bases fitting TRBD2. The CDR3 runs 15 residues. With V trimmed by 5 bases and J by 8 bases, 9 bases remained unmatched. Germline V gives CDR1 MNHEY, CDR2 SVGAGI. The CDR3 DNA reads TGTGCCAGCAGTAAGGGTGAAGCGGGGGGGGATGAGCAGTTCTTC. This codes for CASSKGEAGGDEQFF.

The V call is TRBV10-3, the J call TRBJ1-2; the match to TRBD1 covers 7 bases. With 5 bases clipped from V and 0 bases from J, the junction kept 9 bases outside the gene matches. Per the germline V gene, CDR1 is ENHRY and CDR2 is SYGVKD. This CDR3 has 16 amino acids. CDR3 protein: CAISIETGNPNYGYTF. CDR3 coding DNA: TGTGCCATCAGTATCGAGACAGGGAACCCTAACTATGGCTACACCTTC.

This chain joins TRBV28 and TRBJ1-1, with D possibly being TRBD1 (6 bases). In germline, CDR1 is MDHEN, CDR2 SYDVKM. V dropped 3 bases and J dropped 6 bases, with 23 bases sitting between them. The CDR3 spans 17 residues. CDR3 sequence reads: CASSFLAGALTESEAFF. The CDR3 nucleotides are TGTGCCAGCAGTTTTCTTGCGGGGGCCCTAACAGAATCTGAAGCTTTCTTT.

This sequence joins TRBV6-5 and TRBJ2-2; 9 nucleotides agree with TRBD1. The V gene's germline CDR1 is MNHEY and CDR2 SVGAGI. The CDR3 consists of 13 residues. Losses at the gene ends were 10 bases for V and 6 bases for J; bases not matched to a gene: 6. The CDR3 protein is CAIQGQGAGELFF. In DNA form, the CDR3 reads TGTGCCATTCAGGGACAGGGTGCCGGGGAGCTGTTTTTT.

V usage is TRBV7-3 and J usage is TRBJ1-6; 7 nucleotides line up with TRBD1. Trimming at V came to 8 bases and at J to 10 bases, leaving 11 bases not matched to a gene. Germline lookup yields CDR1 SGHTA and CDR2 FQGTGA. The CDR3 is made up of 14 amino acids. This CDR3 is CASSRQGRGSPLHF. The CDR3 region has the DNA TGTGCCAGCTCCCGACAGGGACGGGGATCACCCCTCCACTTT.

The rearrangement joins TRBV6-5 to TRBJ2-7; perhaps TRBD2 as D (5 bases). V gave up 10 bases and J gave up 0 bases, with 13 bases separating them. This CDR3 is built from 13 residues. Germline CDR1 is MNHEY and CDR2 is SVGAGI. CDR3 sequence (DNA): TGTGCCACCCTCCGAGGGAGCTCCTACGAGCAGTACTTC. Translated: CATLRGSSYEQYF.

J is TRBJ1-3 and V is TRBV18, with 10 bases identical to TRBD1. Germline lookup yields CDR1 KGHSH and CDR2 LQKENI. Losses at the gene ends were 4 bases for V and 2 bases for J; bases not matched to a gene: 11. This CDR3 has 18 residues. The CDR3 region is CASSQTGGHLSAGNTIYF. CDR3 sequence (DNA): TGTGCCAGCTCACAGACAGGGGGCCACCTCTCTGCTGGAAACACCATATATTTT.

This rearrangement joins TRBV19 to TRBJ2-7, with TRBD2 matching over 14 bases. This CDR3 is built from 15 residues. J was trimmed by 2 bases and V by 3 bases; bases with no gene match: 0. Germline CDR1 LNHDA, CDR2 SQIVND (reference sequence). CDR3 protein: CASSMTSGGAYEQYF. The CDR3 DNA follows: TGTGCCAGTAGTATGACTAGCGGGGGGGCCTACGAGCAGTACTTC.

Notes on this clone: Other DNA sequences from this sample encode an identical CDR3 as well. The V and J genes are TRBV9 and TRBJ2-3; unclear D gene. The CDR3 extends over 12 amino acids. The germline gives CDR1 SGDLS, CDR2 YYNGEE. The ends were cut back, 3 bases at V and 2 bases at J, with 4 bases in the middle. CDR3 sequence (DNA): TGTGCCAGCAGCGCATCCACAGATACGCAGTATTTT. This gives the protein CASSASTDTQYF. Variable domain in full (rest from reference TRBV9 and TRBJ2-3): DSGVTQTPKHLITATGQRVTLRCSPRSGDLSVYWYQQSLDQGLQFLIQYYNGEERAKGNILERFSAQQFPDLHSELNLSSLELGDSALYFCASSASTDTQYFGPGTRLTVL.

The chain employs TRBV14 and TRBJ2-1; 8 bases agree with TRBD2. Losses at the gene ends were 0 bases for V and 3 bases for J; bases not matched to a gene: 13. The CDR3 totals 19 residues. CDR1 and CDR2 from the germline V gene are SGHDN and FVKESK. The CDR3 region is CASSQEFEAGAQIYNEQFF. In nucleotides, the CDR3 is TGTGCCAGCAGCCAAGAATTCGAAGCGGGGGCCCAAATCTACAATGAGCAGTTCTTC.

This clone was seen once. The chain employs TRBV28 and TRBJ1-2, with D possibly matching TRBD1 (5 bases). This CDR3 is 13 amino acids long. The germline V gene encodes CDR1 MDHEN and CDR2 SYDVKM. V lost 8 bases, J lost 3 bases, and 13 bases lay in between. DNA for the CDR3: TGTGCCAGCGGAGGGGAACGGCACTATGGCTACACCTTC. Protein product: CASGGERHYGYTF.

The count of this clone is one. V and J are TRBV6-5 and TRBJ2-6; D not certain. Per the germline V gene, CDR1 is MNHEY and CDR2 is SVGAGI. This CDR3 contains 12 residues. V was clipped by 8 bases and J by 6 bases, with 8 bases between them. CDR3 loop: CASRVLANVLTF. In DNA form, the CDR3 reads TGTGCCAGCCGGGTGTTGGCCAACGTCCTGACTTTC.

This rearrangement joins TRBV7-8 to TRBJ2-1; the match to TRBD1 covers 11 bases. The CDR3 has 14 amino acids. The germline V gene encodes CDR1 SGHVS and CDR2 FQNEAQ. Trimming removed 5 bases from V and 7 bases from J; junction bases left unmatched: 4. CDR3 residues: CASSLGDRGNEQFF. As DNA, the CDR3 is TGTGCCAGCAGCCTAGGGGACAGGGGGAATGAGCAGTTCTTC.

Many counts were recorded for this clone. This rearrangement joins TRBV5-5 to TRBJ1-1, with unresolved D. Trimming cost V 7 bases and J 3 bases, with 13 bases left between them. This CDR3 has 13 residues. Germline V lookup: CDR1 SGHKS, CDR2 YYEKEE (reference sequence). CDR3 region: CASHQEGDTEAFF. The CDR3 DNA is TGTGCCAGCCACCAAGAGGGCGACACTGAAGCTTTCTTT.

The rearrangement links TRBV18 to TRBJ2-2, with a possible D match to TRBD1 (5 bases). Per germline, CDR1 KGHSH and CDR2 LQKENI. This CDR3 is 15 amino acids long. Between the trimmed V and J ends, which lost 2 bases and 5 bases, there was a span of 12 bases. DNA of the CDR3: TGTGCCAGCTCACCAAGGGCAGGGTTTACCGGGGAGCTGTTTTTT. Translating it yields CASSPRAGFTGELFF.

The chain is built from TRBV3-1 (or the pseudogene TRBV3-2) and TRBJ2-5, with 13 bases that match TRBD2. V lost 2 bases and J lost 1; bases outside the gene matches: 1. There are 16 residues in the CDR3. CDR1 LGHDT and CDR2 YNNKEL come from the germline V gene (reference sequence). CDR3 region: CASSQRTSGGQETQYF. The CDR3 DNA follows: TGTGCCAGCAGCCAACGGACTAGCGGGGGCCAAGAGACCCAGTACTTC.

The chain carries TRBV7-9 and TRBJ2-3; weak D call: TRBD2 (6 bases). There are 16 residues in the CDR3. CDR1 SEHNR and CDR2 FQNEAQ come from the germline V gene (reference sequence). V was clipped by 5 bases and J by 2 bases, with 17 bases between them. The CDR3 region is CASSPEGTGFTDTQYF. The CDR3 DNA is TGTGCCAGCAGCCCGGAGGGTACAGGATTCACAGATACGCAGTATTTT.

The V call is TRBV6-6, the J call TRBJ2-7; D is unclear. Germline assignment: CDR1 MNHNY and CDR2 SVGAGI (reference sequence). The CDR3 runs 15 residues. Trimming shortened V by 2 bases and J by 2 bases, and 13 bases separated the two germline ends. The CDR3 spells CASSYRTGRTYEQYF. The CDR3 nucleotides read TGTGCCAGCAGTTACAGAACGGGTAGAACCTACGAGCAGTACTTC.

This clone was seen just once. The J gene is TRBJ2-3, the V gene TRBV13; D perhaps matches TRBD2 (6 bases). The CDR3 length is 16 residues. Trimming shortened V by 4 bases and J by 0 bases, and 14 bases separated the two germline ends. The germline V gene has CDR1 PRHDT and CDR2 FYEKMQ (reference sequence). For the CDR3, the DNA is TGTGCCAGCAGCTCAAAGGGCGGGGTAAGCACAGATACGCAGTATTTT. Translating gives CASSSKGGVSTDTQYF.

This clone was detected once. The J gene is TRBJ2-3, the V gene TRBV10-3; possible D gene TRBD2, 6 bases. The V gene's germline CDR1 is ENHRY and CDR2 SYGVKD. This CDR3 contains 15 residues. Deletions cut 5 bases from V and 2 bases from J, with 14 bases between. CDR3 in amino acids: CAISQQAGTTDTQYF. CDR3 DNA sequence: TGTGCCATCAGTCAGCAGGCGGGGACCACAGATACGCAGTATTTT.

This clone was counted a few times. The same CDR3 also results from other DNA sequences found in this sample. J is TRBJ1-1 and V is TRBV19; 9 bases match TRBD1. The V and J ends lost 3 bases and 5 bases, in that order; junction bases with no gene match: 1. The germline CDR1 and CDR2 sequences are LNHDA and SQIVND (reference sequence). The CDR3 covers 13 residues. The CDR3 sequence: CASSIGQGTEAFF. In nucleotides, the CDR3 is TGTGCCAGTAGTATTGGACAGGGGACTGAAGCTTTCTTT.

This clone was picked up one time. The chain recombines TRBV28 with TRBJ1-5, with 7 bases that match TRBD1. The CDR3 consists of 16 residues. J gave up 4 bases and V 3 bases, and 9 bases lay outside the gene matches. The V gene's germline CDR1 is MDHEN and CDR2 SYDVKM. The CDR3 is CASSFRGQGFNQPQHF. CDR3 sequence (DNA): TGTGCCAGCAGTTTTAGGGGGCAGGGATTTAATCAGCCCCAGCATTTT. The full variable domain, in which reference TRBV28 and TRBJ1-5 provide the parts outside the CDR3, is DVKVTQSSRYLVKRTGEKVFLECVQDMDHENMFWYRQDPGLGLRLIYFSYDVKMKEKGDIPEGYSVSREKKERFSLILESASTNQTSMYLCASSFRGQGFNQPQHFGDGTRLSIL.

This clone was found once. The chain joins TRBV2 to TRBJ2-7, with D perhaps TRBD1 (6 bases). The germline V gene has CDR1 SNHLY and CDR2 FYNNEI. The CDR3 totals 15 residues. Deletions cut 7 bases from V and 2 bases from J, with 18 bases between. CDR3 loop: CASKHRPQGTYEQYF. The CDR3, as DNA: TGTGCCAGCAAACACCGGCCCCAGGGGACCTACGAGCAGTACTTC.

This chain links TRBV3-1 (or the pseudogene TRBV3-2) with TRBJ1-1, with D hard to call. There are 13 residues in the CDR3. From germline, CDR1 is LGHDT and CDR2 YNNKEL (reference sequence). The V end was cut by 5 bases, the J end by 1 base, with 8 bases between. The CDR3 here is CASSFTGNTEAFF. CDR3 DNA: TGTGCCAGCAGCTTCACGGGGAACACTGAAGCTTTCTTT.

V usage is TRBV18 and J usage is TRBJ1-1; 9 nucleotides agree with TRBD1. J was trimmed by 6 bases and V by 6 bases; bases with no gene match: 8. The CDR3 loop spans 14 amino acids. CDR1 and CDR2 from the germline V gene are KGHSH and LQKENI. The CDR3 loop is CASSPRQGGAEAFF. CDR3 in DNA: TGTGCCAGCTCCCCTCGACAGGGGGGCGCTGAAGCTTTCTTT.

The rearrangement uses TRBV6-5 and TRBJ1-6, with D possibly being TRBD1 (5 bases). Trimming removed 10 bases from V and 10 bases from J, with 23 bases in between. Germline V gene data show CDR1 as MNHEY and CDR2 as SVGAGI. This CDR3 comprises 15 residues. CDR3 in amino acids: CATTAGTTSHSPLHF. The CDR3 region has the DNA TGTGCCACCACCGCAGGGACTACAAGTCACTCACCCCTCCACTTT.

The rearrangement links TRBV7-2 to TRBJ2-1, with TRBD1 identical over 7 bases. The CDR3 has 16 amino acids. The V gene's germline CDR1 is SGHTA and CDR2 FQGNSA. Unmatched junction bases numbered 7, after V lost 5 bases and J lost 0 bases. This CDR3 reads CASSRRQGSSYNEQFF. CDR3 sequence (DNA): TGTGCCAGCAGCCGCAGACAGGGTAGCTCCTACAATGAGCAGTTCTTC.